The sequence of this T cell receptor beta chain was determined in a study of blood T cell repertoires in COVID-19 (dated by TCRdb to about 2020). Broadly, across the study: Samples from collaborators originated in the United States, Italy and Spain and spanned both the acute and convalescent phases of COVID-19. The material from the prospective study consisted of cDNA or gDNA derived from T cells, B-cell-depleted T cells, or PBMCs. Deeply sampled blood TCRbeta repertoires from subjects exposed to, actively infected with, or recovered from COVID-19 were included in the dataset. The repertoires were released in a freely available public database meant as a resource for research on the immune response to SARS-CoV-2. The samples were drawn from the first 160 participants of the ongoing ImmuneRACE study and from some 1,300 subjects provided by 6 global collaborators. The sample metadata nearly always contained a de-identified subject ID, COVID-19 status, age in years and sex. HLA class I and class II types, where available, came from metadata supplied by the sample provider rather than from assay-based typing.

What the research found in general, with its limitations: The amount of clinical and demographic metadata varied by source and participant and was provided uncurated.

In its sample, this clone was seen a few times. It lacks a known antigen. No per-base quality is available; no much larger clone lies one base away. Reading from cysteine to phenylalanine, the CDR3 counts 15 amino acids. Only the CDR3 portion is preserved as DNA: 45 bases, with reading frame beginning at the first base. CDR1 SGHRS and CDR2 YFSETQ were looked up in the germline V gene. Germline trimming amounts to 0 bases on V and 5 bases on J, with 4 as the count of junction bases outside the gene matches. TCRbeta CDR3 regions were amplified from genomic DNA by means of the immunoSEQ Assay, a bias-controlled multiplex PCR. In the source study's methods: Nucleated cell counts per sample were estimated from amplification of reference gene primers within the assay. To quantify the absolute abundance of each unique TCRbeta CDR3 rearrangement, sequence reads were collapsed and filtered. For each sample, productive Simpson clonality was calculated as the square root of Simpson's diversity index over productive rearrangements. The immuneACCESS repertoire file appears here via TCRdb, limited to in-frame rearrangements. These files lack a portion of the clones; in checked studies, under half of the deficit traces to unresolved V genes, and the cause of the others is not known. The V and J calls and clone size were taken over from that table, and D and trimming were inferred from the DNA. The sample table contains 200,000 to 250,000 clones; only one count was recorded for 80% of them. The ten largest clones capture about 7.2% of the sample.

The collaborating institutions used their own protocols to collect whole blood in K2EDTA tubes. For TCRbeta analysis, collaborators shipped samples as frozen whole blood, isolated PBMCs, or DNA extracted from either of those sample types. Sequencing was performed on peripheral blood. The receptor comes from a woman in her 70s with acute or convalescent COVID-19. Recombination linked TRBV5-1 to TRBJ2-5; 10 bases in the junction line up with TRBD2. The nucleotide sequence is TGCGCCAGCAGCTTGGGACTAGCGGGTTTTGAGACCCAGTACTTC. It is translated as CASSLGLAGFETQYF.